One and the same sample provided the 7 T cell receptor beta chains below, sequenced in a study of response to subunit inactivated influenza vaccine. TCRdb ran MiXCR on the RT-PCR reads and lists one entry per CDR3 protein. The sample holds around 710,000 distinct CDR3 sequences, approximately 15% seen once. The specimen comprised PBMCs from blood, sampled less than 15 days before vaccination. These receptors came from a man aged 50-59 years who received an inactivated influenza vaccine.

Only a few counts were recorded for this clonotype. The chain uses TRBV27 and TRBJ1-6; D not certain. The CDR3 is made up of 16 amino acids. Germline V lookup: CDR1 MNHEY, CDR2 SMNVEV (reference sequence). V lost 7 bases, J lost 0 bases, and 13 bases lay in between. The CDR3 is CASTLKGYSYNSPLHF. For the CDR3, the DNA is TGTGCCAGCACCTTAAAAGGGTACTCCTATAATTCACCCCTCCACTTT.

The chain employs TRBV6-5 and TRBJ2-5, with D hard to call. The germline V and J ends were trimmed by 10 bases and 4 bases, with 10 bases remaining between them. The germline V gene has CDR1 MNHEY and CDR2 SVGAGI. This CDR3 is 11 amino acids long. CDR3 residues: CATGFRETQYF. DNA for the CDR3: TGTGCCACCGGCTTTAGAGAGACCCAGTACTTC.

There are a few counts of this clonotype. The V gene is TRBV2, the J gene TRBJ2-7; maybe TRBD2 (5 bases). V dropped 6 bases and J dropped 13 bases, with 16 bases sitting between them. Germline loops: CDR1 SNHLY, CDR2 FYNNEI. The CDR3 extends over 11 amino acids. CDR3 sequence (DNA): TGTGCCAGCAGAAAGGACCCCCGGGAATACTTC. Its protein product is CASRKDPREYF.

This clonotype was recorded a few times. The genes are TRBV5-5 and TRBJ2-7, with D perhaps given as TRBD1 or TRBD2 (5 bases each). CDR1 and CDR2 (germline): SGHKS, YYEKEE (reference sequence). The CDR3 totals 15 residues. Trimming stripped 0 bases from V and 2 bases from J, with 12 bases between. CDR3 DNA sequence: TGTGCCAGCAGCTTGGCGGGGACCCTAGCCTACGAGCAGTACTTC. Translation gives CASSLAGTLAYEQYF.

This sequence joins TRBV18 and TRBJ2-7; 10 positions agree with TRBD1. From germline, CDR1 is KGHSH and CDR2 LQKENI. This CDR3 has 16 amino acids. The trim removed 6 bases at V and 4 bases at J, leaving 12 bases unmatched. This CDR3 is CASSPPGGQGIYEQYF. CDR3 sequence (DNA): TGTGCCAGCTCCCCCCCCGGGGGACAGGGGATTTACGAGCAGTACTTC.

In this sample, this clonotype turned up many times. This rearrangement joins TRBV28 to TRBJ2-1; TRBD2 matches 13 bases. The CDR3 has 17 amino acids. CDR1 is MDHEN, CDR2 SYDVKM, per germline. The V and J ends lost 3 bases and 0 bases, in that order; junction bases with no gene match: 2. Here the CDR3 reads CASSFTSGRASYNEQFF. DNA for the CDR3: TGTGCCAGCAGTTTTACTAGCGGGAGGGCCTCCTACAATGAGCAGTTCTTC.

In its sample, this clonotype was seen many times. J is TRBJ1-1 and V is TRBV7-9; D is ambiguous. CDR1 and CDR2 from the germline V gene are SEHNR and FQNEAQ (reference sequence). Trimming left V 4 bases short and J 1 base short, with 4 bases between. This CDR3 spans 12 amino acids. CDR3 bases: TGTGCCAGCAGCTCTTGGAACACTGAAGCTTTCTTT. Translated: CASSSWNTEAFF. The whole variable domain, remainder taken from reference TRBV7-9 and TRBJ1-1, is DTGVSQNPRHKITKRGQNVTFRCDPISEHNRLYWYRQTLGQGPEFLTYFQNEAQLEKSRLLSDRFSAERPKGSFSTLEIQRTEQGDSAMYLCASSSWNTEAFFGQGTRLTVV.